This record looks at one T cell receptor (beta chain) sequence and its context. This entry comes from a study of cytomegalovirus exposure and HLA in healthy donors. PCR amplification relied on 60 Vbeta primers (plus 13 Jbeta primers). Assay used: immunoSEQ multiplex PCR; TCRdb lists only in-frame clones, some missing. The sample includes 130,000 to 150,000 clones, approximately 84% of them seen just once. Trimming removed 4 bases from V and 6 bases from J; junction bases left unmatched: 10. The CDR3 runs 14 residues. CDR1 and CDR2 from the germline V gene are SGHNT and YYREEE (reference sequence). The receptor was isolated from a woman in her sixties or seventies in good health and CMV-seropositive. Sequencing was carried out using PBMCs. The rearrangement links TRBV5-4 to TRBJ2-7; 7 nucleotides match TRBD1. In nucleotides, the CDR3 is TGTGCCAGCAGCCTAGGGACAGCTGGAATCGAGCAGTACTTC. Its translation is CASSLGTAGIEQYF.